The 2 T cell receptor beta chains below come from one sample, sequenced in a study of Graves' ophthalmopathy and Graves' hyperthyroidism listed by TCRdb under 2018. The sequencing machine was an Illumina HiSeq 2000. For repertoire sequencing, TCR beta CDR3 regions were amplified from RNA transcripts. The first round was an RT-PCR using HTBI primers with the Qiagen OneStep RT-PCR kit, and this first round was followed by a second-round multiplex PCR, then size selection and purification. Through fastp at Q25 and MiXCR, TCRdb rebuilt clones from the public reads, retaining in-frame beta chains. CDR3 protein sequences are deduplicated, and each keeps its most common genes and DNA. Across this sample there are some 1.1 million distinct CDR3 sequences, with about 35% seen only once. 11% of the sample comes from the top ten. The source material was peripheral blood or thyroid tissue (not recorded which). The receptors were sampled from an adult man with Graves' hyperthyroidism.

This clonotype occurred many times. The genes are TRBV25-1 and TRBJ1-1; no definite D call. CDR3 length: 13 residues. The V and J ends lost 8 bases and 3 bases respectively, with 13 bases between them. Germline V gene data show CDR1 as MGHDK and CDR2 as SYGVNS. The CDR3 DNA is TGTGCCAGCCGCTTAACAGTCGACACTGAAGCTTTCTTT. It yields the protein CASRLTVDTEAFF.

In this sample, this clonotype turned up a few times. CDR3 DNA sequence: TGCAGCGTTGCAGCAGGGAACACCGGGGAGCTGTTTTTT. It translates to CSVAAGNTGELFF. This sequence joins TRBV29-1 and TRBJ2-2; D gene unclear. Germline CDR1 is SQVTM and CDR2 is ANQGSEA. The CDR3 contains 13 residues. V was shortened by 4 bases and J by 1 base, with 7 bases between the two germline ends.